This TCR beta chain was sequenced for a study of blood T cell repertoires in COVID-19. Background on the study: Some COVID-19 samples were acute and others convalescent; all came from the United States, Italy and Spain. From T cells, B-cell-depleted T cells, or PBMCs came the material, which was cDNA or gDNA.

V lost 1 base, J lost 5 bases, and 20 bases lay in between. Germline lookup yields CDR1 SGHRS and CDR2 YFSETQ. The CDR3 is made up of 17 amino acids. In its sample, this clone was seen once. In the study's own analysis: Reference gene primer amplification gave nucleated cell count estimates. The assay was immunoSEQ multiplex PCR, and TCRdb's table has in-frame clones only and misses some. Clone size and the V and J calls come from that table; the DNA yielded D and trimming. The sample lists over 250,000 clones; about 91% were seen once. The sequencing input was peripheral blood. The TCR sequence derives from a person under 35 with COVID-19, enrolled during active disease. This chain connects TRBV5-1 to TRBJ2-3; a possible D gene is TRBD2 (6 bases). The CDR3 region is CASSLTRDSQTQDTQYF. CDR3 sequence (DNA): TGCGCCAGCAGCTTGACCCGGGACTCCCAGACACAAGATACGCAGTATTTT.